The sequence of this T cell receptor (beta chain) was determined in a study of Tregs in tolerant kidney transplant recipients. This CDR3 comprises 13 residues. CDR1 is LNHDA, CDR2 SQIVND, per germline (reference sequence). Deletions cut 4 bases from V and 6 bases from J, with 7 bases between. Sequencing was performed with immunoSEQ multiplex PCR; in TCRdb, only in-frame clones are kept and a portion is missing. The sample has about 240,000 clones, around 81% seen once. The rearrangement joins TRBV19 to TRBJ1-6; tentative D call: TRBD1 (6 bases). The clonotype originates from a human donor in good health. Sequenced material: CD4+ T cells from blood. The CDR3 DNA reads TGTGCCAGTAGTACCAGGGGTAATTCACCCCTCCACTTT. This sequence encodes CASSTRGNSPLHF.